This T cell receptor beta chain is drawn from a study of cytomegalovirus exposure and HLA in healthy donors. The study, taken as a whole, reports: It was confirmed in vitro that a few of the CMV-associated chains were specific for CMV antigens. Reported performance of the classifier showed diagnosis of cytomegalovirus status with high specificity and sensitivity. The study labeled 164 TCR beta chains cytomegalovirus-associated. A later analysis found first-cohort TCR clusters tended to co-occur in the approximately 120 validation repertoires.

Germline-derived CDR1 and CDR2 are SGHTA and FQGNSA. The CDR3 contains 13 residues. V was trimmed by 8 bases and J by 4 bases, leaving 13 bases between them. This clone was detected once. The antigen remains undetermined. The method was immunoSEQ multiplex PCR; TCRdb's version includes in-frame clones alone and lacks a portion of them. The sample lists 100,000 to 130,000 clones, around 95% occurring once. This sequence was found in a woman aged 18-29 years in good health and CMV-seronegative. The chain employs TRBV7-2 and TRBJ2-3; the D gene is possibly TRBD1 (5 bases). Sequencing was carried out using PBMCs. CDR3: CASQGPNADTQYF. CDR3 sequence (DNA): TGTGCCAGCCAGGGCCCTAACGCAGATACGCAGTATTTT.